The entry that follows covers one TCR beta chain sequence. The antigen remains unidentified. These data belong to a study of identical twins. Trimming stripped 7 bases from V and 8 bases from J, with 9 bases between. Germline CDR1 is SNHLY and CDR2 is FYNNEI. The CDR3 covers 11 residues. A template switching step contributed a universal primer site, while unique molecular identifiers were present in the cDNA. MiXCR, run by TCRdb on the 5' RACE reads, gives a single entry per CDR3 protein. In the table there are a few hundred thousand distinct CDR3 sequences, roughly 18% of which are singletons. Findings and limits, study-wide: For monozygotic twins, models underestimated out-of-frame TCR alpha sharing. There was an excess of low generation probability in the out-of-frame alpha sequences that twins shared. While abundant cord blood beta clonotypes carried fewer insertions, memory repertoires showed no such pattern.

The sequencing input was naive T cells sorted from blood. The TCR comes from a man aged 45-60 years in good health. The chain uses TRBV2 and TRBJ2-1, with D hard to call. CDR3 loop: CASTSRDEQFF. The CDR3 DNA is TGTGCCAGCACCTCAAGGGATGAGCAGTTCTTC.